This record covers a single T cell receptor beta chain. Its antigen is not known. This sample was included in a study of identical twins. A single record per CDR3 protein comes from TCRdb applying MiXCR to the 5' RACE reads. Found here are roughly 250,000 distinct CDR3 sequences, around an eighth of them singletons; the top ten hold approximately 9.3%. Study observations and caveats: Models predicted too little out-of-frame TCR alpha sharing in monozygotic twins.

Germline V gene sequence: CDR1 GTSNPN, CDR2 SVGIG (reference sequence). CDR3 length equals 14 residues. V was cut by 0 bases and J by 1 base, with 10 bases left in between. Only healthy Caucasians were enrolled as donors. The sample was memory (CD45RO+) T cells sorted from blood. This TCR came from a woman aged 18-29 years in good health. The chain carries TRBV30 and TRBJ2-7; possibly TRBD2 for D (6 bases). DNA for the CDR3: TGTGCCTGGAGTGTACCAGCGGGTTCCTACGAGCAGTACTTC. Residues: CAWSVPAGSYEQYF.